This TCR beta chain was found in a study of T cell responses to AZD1222 COVID-19 vaccine. CDR3 length: 15 residues. The germline V gene encodes CDR1 GTSNPN and CDR2 SVGIG (reference sequence). The V and J ends lost 0 bases and 3 bases, in that order; junction bases with no gene match: 5. Assay used: immunoSEQ multiplex PCR; TCRdb lists only in-frame clones, some missing. The sample has approximately 100,000 clones, around 87% seen once. The chain joins TRBV30 to TRBJ2-1; the match to TRBD2 covers 7 bases. The clonotype comes from an adult who received the AZD1222 COVID-19 vaccine. The starting material was peripheral blood, obtained 28 days after the second AZD1222 dose. The CDR3 sequence is CAWSVRAGFYNEQFF. The CDR3 DNA reads TGTGCCTGGAGTGTACGAGCGGGGTTCTACAATGAGCAGTTCTTC.